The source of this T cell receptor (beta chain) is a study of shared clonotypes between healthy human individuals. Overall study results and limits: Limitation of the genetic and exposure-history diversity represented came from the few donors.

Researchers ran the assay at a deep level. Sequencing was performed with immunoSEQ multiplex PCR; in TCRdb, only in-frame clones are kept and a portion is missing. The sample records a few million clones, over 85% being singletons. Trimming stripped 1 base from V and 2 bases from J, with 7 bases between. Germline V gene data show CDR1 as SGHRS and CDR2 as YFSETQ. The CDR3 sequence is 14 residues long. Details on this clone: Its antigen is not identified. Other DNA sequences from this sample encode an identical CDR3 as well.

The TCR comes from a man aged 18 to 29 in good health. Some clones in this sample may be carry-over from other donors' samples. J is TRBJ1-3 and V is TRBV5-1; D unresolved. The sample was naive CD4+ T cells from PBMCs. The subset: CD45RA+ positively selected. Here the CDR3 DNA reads TGCGCCAGCAGCTTGCCAGGACCTGGAAACACCATATATTTT. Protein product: CASSLPGPGNTIYF. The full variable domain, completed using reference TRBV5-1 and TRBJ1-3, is KAGVTQTPRYLIKTRGQQVTLSCSPISGHRSVSWYQQTPGQGLQFLFEYFSETQRNKGNFPGRFSGRQFSNSRSEMNVSTLELGDSALYLCASSLPGPGNTIYFGEGSWLTVV.